Listed here is a single T cell receptor beta chain. The antigen is unknown. Method: immunoSEQ multiplex PCR; TCRdb's copy keeps in-frame clones and lacks some. The sample includes about 160,000 clones, around 90% of them seen just once. The CDR3 covers 17 residues. Germline V gene sequence: CDR1 MNHEY, CDR2 SMNVEV (reference sequence). V trimming: 3 bases; J trimming: 5 bases; junction bases outside the gene matches: 12. The data originate from a study of cytomegalovirus exposure and HLA in healthy donors. It was the roughly 110-subject validation cohort, separate from the roughly 700-subject first cohort, to which the donors belonged. Overall study results and limits: Rarity marked most TCR sequences, yet some public TCRs occurred in many donors. Cytomegalovirus association was listed for about 170 TCR beta chains.

The TCR comes from a woman aged 18-35 years in good health and CMV-seropositive. The sample taken for sequencing was PBMCs. This chain uses TRBV27 with TRBJ2-2, with 7 bases that match TRBD2. DNA of the CDR3: TGTGCCAGCAGTTTCTTGGGTCCGGGAGGTAGTACCGGGGAGCTGTTTTTT. Translation: CASSFLGPGGSTGELFF.